The clone carrying this T cell receptor beta chain was found a few times. Its antigen is unidentified. The CDR3 loop spans 14 amino acids. Per the germline V gene, CDR1 is DFQATT and CDR2 is SNEGSKA (reference sequence). Between the trimmed V and J ends, which lost 0 bases and 3 bases, there was a span of 11 bases. This sample is drawn from a study of CD8 T cells in ankylosing spondylitis. Overall study findings and caveats: It appeared that ankylosing spondylitis blood was characterized by a TCR beta motif of several highly homologous variants.

Libraries of TCR beta came from quantitative 5'-RACE with molecular barcodes. TCRdb passed the 5' RACE reads through MiXCR, listing each CDR3 protein once. The table records a few hundred thousand distinct CDR3 sequences, roughly 13% of them present only once. Sequencing input: blood, either unsorted or a sorted T cell fraction (not recorded which). V usage is TRBV20-1 and J usage is TRBJ1-1; TRBD1 is a possible D gene (5 bases). The sequence came from a male donor with ankylosing spondylitis. The CDR3 sequence is CSAREWGGDTEAFF. DNA for the CDR3: TGCAGTGCTAGAGAGTGGGGGGGGGACACTGAAGCTTTCTTT.